This record concerns one T cell receptor beta chain sequence. There is no known antigen for this receptor. No much larger clone exists at a distance of one base, and base qualities are not known. This record belongs to a study of blood T cell repertoires in COVID-19 (TCRdb year 2020). Study-wide context: Samples from collaborators originated in the United States, Italy and Spain and spanned both the acute and convalescent phases of COVID-19. The prospective study material was composed of cDNA or gDNA derived from T cells, B-cell-depleted T cells, or PBMCs. Deeply sampled blood TCRbeta repertoires from subjects exposed to, actively infected with, or recovered from COVID-19 were included in the dataset. A freely available public database, intended as a resource for researchers studying the immune response to SARS-CoV-2, is where the repertoires were released. Samples were obtained from the ongoing ImmuneRACE study (first 160 participants) and from some 1,200 subjects provided by 6 global collaborators. Nearly every sample came with metadata listing a de-identified subject ID, COVID-19 status, age in years and sex. Where HLA class I and class II types were available, the types were taken from metadata supplied by the sample provider, not from assay-based typing. Summary of the overall study and its limitations: Clinical and demographic metadata were provided uncurated, with the amount varying by source and participant.

Enrolling through a virtual design, the prospective study's participants ranged in age from roughly 18 to 95 years and lived across more than 20 United States geographic areas. In the prospective study, cohorts were assigned on the basis of participant-reported clinical history obtained from a screening survey and a study questionnaire. Recovered participants in ImmuneRACE Cohort 3 were defined as having two consecutive negative NP/OP PCR tests, clearance from a healthcare professional, or resolution of symptoms. Each participant in the prospective study had whole blood, serum and a nasopharyngeal or oropharyngeal swab collected by mobile phlebotomists. Prospective study participants could optionally give additional blood draws and questionnaires over a roughly two-month period. Prospective study blood samples were shipped either frozen or at room temperature before DNA extraction. Here V drops 0 bases and J drops 6 bases, and the junction holds 4 bases not matched to any gene. Reading the germline V gene gives CDR1 SGDLS and CDR2 YYNGEE. The CDR3 numbers 14 residues from cysteine through phenylalanine. The sequence is cut down to CDR3 DNA, 42 bases in frame from base 1.

TCRbeta CDR3 regions were amplified from genomic DNA using the immunoSEQ Assay, a bias-controlled multiplex PCR. The authors' pipeline ran thus. Within the assay, amplification of reference gene primers was used to estimate how many nucleated cells each sample contained. Sequence reads were collapsed and filtered to measure the absolute abundance of every unique TCRbeta CDR3 rearrangement. For each sample, productive Simpson clonality was calculated as the square root of Simpson's diversity index across productive rearrangements. TCRdb's version of the immuneACCESS table is confined to in-frame rearrangements and falls short of the full clone set. An unresolved V gene accounts for under half of the shortfall where checked; the remainder is of unknown origin. From that table come the V and J calls and clone size; the DNA was used to work out D and trimming. The sample table lists roughly 180,000 clones, roughly 80% of them with a count of one. The ten largest account for roughly 10% of the sample.

The V gene is TRBV9 and the J gene is TRBJ1-2, and TRBD1 aligns with 8 junction nucleotides. The sequenced sample consisted of PBMCs or T cells enriched from blood (not recorded which). The origin of this receptor is a man between 35 and 55 years old who had recovered from COVID-19. Read as DNA, the sequence is TGTGCCAGCAGCGTAGTGACAGGGGCCCATGGCTACACCTTC. This gives the protein CASSVVTGAHGYTF.